These 20 T cell receptor beta chains were sequenced from one sample in a study of Graves' ophthalmopathy and Graves' hyperthyroidism. The authors amplified TCR beta CDR3 regions, and they did so from RNA transcripts for repertoire sequencing. The workflow started with a first-round RT-PCR run with HTBI primers and then moved on to a second-round multiplex PCR. TCRdb processed the multiplex PCR reads anew with MiXCR; each CDR3 protein has one entry. The sample includes around 1.1 million distinct CDR3 sequences, approximately 35% of them seen just once. The specimen sequenced was peripheral blood or thyroid tissue (not recorded which). These receptors originate from an adult man with Graves' hyperthyroidism.

This clonotype was picked up a small number of times. The chain links TRBV25-1 to TRBJ2-7; D possibly matches TRBD1 or TRBD2 (5 bases each). This CDR3 comprises 13 residues. The germline V gene encodes CDR1 MGHDK and CDR2 SYGVNS. With 4 bases removed from V and 3 bases from J, the gap between germline ends came to 10 bases. CDR3 bases: TGTGCCAGCAGTGGGTGGGACGGCTACGAGCAGTACTTC. This sequence encodes CASSGWDGYEQYF.

This clonotype was recorded many times. This chain links TRBV7-8 with TRBJ2-5, with 10 nucleotides matching TRBD2. V lost 5 bases to trimming and J lost 5 bases; unmatched junction nucleotides: 23. The CDR3 extends over 20 amino acids. The germline CDR1 and CDR2 sequences are SGHVS and FQNEAQ. This CDR3 reads CASSTRVRLAGVVAGETQYF. The CDR3 DNA is TGTGCCAGCAGCACCCGGGTTCGGCTAGCGGGAGTCGTCGCGGGGGAGACCCAGTACTTC.

This clonotype was counted only a few times. Only one base separates this from a far larger clonotype, so it likely reflects a read error. The CDR3 does not end in the conserved phenylalanine or tryptophan, so this is likely a read error. V is TRBV7-9 and J is TRBJ1-1, with TRBD1 matching 8 bases. The CDR3 consists of 14 residues. Germline values: CDR1 SEHNR, CDR2 FQNEAQ (reference sequence). The CDR3 spells CASSRGQVNTEAFL. The CDR3 region has the DNA TGCGCCAGCAGCCGGGGACAGGTCAACACTGAAGCTTTCCTT.

The table lists this clonotype with a few counts. This sequence joins TRBV6-5 and TRBJ2-2; a weak D match, TRBD2 (6 bases). CDR3 length: 17 residues. Germline assignment: CDR1 MNHEY and CDR2 SVGAGI. Trimming took 5 bases from V and 3 from J, leaving 19 bases between them. CDR3 protein: CASSRPPSAGHTGELFF. CDR3 in DNA: TGTGCCAGCAGTCGGCCCCCATCGGCGGGACACACCGGGGAGCTGTTTTTT.

The chain recombines TRBV29-1 with TRBJ1-1, with TRBD1 identical over 11 bases. Germline lookup yields CDR1 SQVTM and CDR2 ANQGSEA. V was pared by 6 bases and J by 1 base, with 4 bases of the junction left unmatched. CDR3 size: 14 residues. CDR3 nucleotides: TGCAGCGTAACCGGGACAGGGGGGAACACTGAAGCTTTCTTT. The encoded protein is CSVTGTGGNTEAFF.

On this clonotype: Since no conserved phenylalanine or tryptophan closes the CDR3, a read error is the likely cause. The chain has TRBV7-2 and TRBJ2-5; 13 positions agree with TRBD2. The ends lost 5 bases at V and 5 bases at J; junction bases unmatched: 5. The germline V gene encodes CDR1 SGHTA and CDR2 FQGNSA. This CDR3 has 15 amino acids. The CDR3 DNA reads TGTGCCAGCAGCGAAGGACTAGCGGGAGCGGAGACCCAGTACCTC. It translates to CASSEGLAGAETQYL.

This clonotype was counted only a few times. V and J are TRBV12-3 or TRBV12-4 and TRBJ2-2; possible D gene TRBD1, 6 bases. This CDR3 comprises 13 residues. V was cut by 6 bases and J by 7 bases, with 12 bases left in between. CDR3 residues: CASRVRGGGELFF. CDR3 nucleotides: TGTGCCAGCAGGGTCAGGGGCGGCGGGGAGCTGTTTTTT.

This clonotype occurred a few times. The CDR3 here is CSARTSSSGANVLTF. CDR3 DNA: TGCAGCGCCCGGACATCGAGCTCTGGGGCCAACGTCCTGACTTTC. The chain links TRBV29-1 to TRBJ2-6, with D tentatively TRBD1 (5 bases). CDR1 is SQVTM and CDR2 is ANQGSEA in the germline V gene. Deletions cut 7 bases from V and 0 bases from J, with 13 bases between. The CDR3 covers 15 residues.

The V gene is TRBV11-1, the J gene TRBJ2-7; either TRBD1 or TRBD2 may fit D (5 bases each). The end of the DNA aligns better with TRBJ2-1, so the J call may be wrong. The CDR3 spans 15 residues. The germline gives CDR1 SGHAT, CDR2 FQDESV (reference sequence). The CDR3 loop is CASSLEWGSYNEQFF. Here the CDR3 DNA reads TGTGCCAGCAGCTTAGAGTGGGGGAGCTACAATGAGCAGTTCTTC.

The chain couples TRBV20-1 to TRBJ2-7; perhaps TRBD2 as D (6 bases). The germline V gene has CDR1 DFQATT and CDR2 SNEGSKA (reference sequence). The V end lost 3 bases, the J end lost 3 bases, and 9 bases lay between the germline ends. There are 12 residues in the CDR3. CDR3 in amino acids: CSASRGNYEQYF. DNA of the CDR3: TGCAGTGCTAGTCGCGGGAACTACGAGCAGTACTTC.

This clonotype was seen only a few times. Compared with germline, one end of the junction differs, possibly owing to a read error. The chain employs TRBV12-3 or TRBV12-4 and TRBJ1-5, with TRBD1 as a possible D gene (6 bases). This CDR3 has 16 residues. As DNA, the CDR3 is TGTGCCAGCAGCTTAGGTACCCCAGGGGGCAATCAGCCCCAGCATTTT. Amino acids: CASSLGTPGGNQPQHF.

The chain joins TRBV19 to TRBJ1-2, with TRBD1 matching 9 bases. Germline V gene lookup returns CDR1 LNHDA and CDR2 SQIVND (reference sequence). V lost 5 bases and J lost 3; bases outside the gene matches: 10. The CDR3 has 16 residues. CDR3 in amino acids: CASSSTGTGNYYGYTF. In DNA, the CDR3 is TGTGCCAGTAGTTCTACCGGGACAGGGAATTACTATGGCTACACCTTC.

This clonotype appeared many times. This chain joins TRBV20-1 and TRBJ1-1, with D tentatively TRBD1 (5 bases). Germline CDR1 and CDR2: DFQATT and SNEGSKA (reference sequence). CDR3 length: 14 residues. Trimming removed 3 bases from V and 4 bases from J, with 15 bases in between. CDR3 sequence: CSASLGGLGTEAFF. The CDR3 DNA follows: TGCAGTGCTAGCCTGGGGGGATTGGGCACTGAAGCTTTCTTT.

V and J are TRBV29-1 and TRBJ1-2, with D possibly matching TRBD1 (6 bases). Deletions cut 8 bases from V and 5 bases from J, with 15 bases between. Per the germline V gene, CDR1 is SQVTM and CDR2 is ANQGSEA. This CDR3 spans 12 amino acids. The CDR3 bases are TGCAGCTGGCAAGGTGGACAGTATGGCTACACCTTC. It codes for CSWQGGQYGYTF.

The chain employs TRBV29-1 and TRBJ1-2; D is undetermined. V lost 5 bases, J lost 4 bases, and 11 bases lay in between. This CDR3 has 12 residues. CDR1 SQVTM and CDR2 ANQGSEA come from the germline V gene. The CDR3 sequence: CSVLGIGYGYTF. Written as DNA, the CDR3 is TGCAGCGTTCTGGGGATAGGCTATGGCTACACCTTC.

Remarks on this clonotype: The junction departs from the called germline gene at one end, perhaps through a read error. The chain joins TRBV10-3 to TRBJ1-5; TRBD1 matches 8 bases. The germline CDR1 and CDR2 sequences are ENHRY and SYGVKD. The length of the CDR3 is 18 residues. The CDR3 protein is CASSEAQSFYRGDQPQHF. The CDR3 bases are TGTGCCAGCAGTGAAGCCCAGAGCTTTTACAGGGGGGACCAGCCCCAGCATTTT.

The chain is built from TRBV2 and TRBJ1-1; D is uncertain. Germline CDR1 reads SNHLY; CDR2 reads FYNNEI. This CDR3 has 17 residues. V lost 4 bases to trimming and J lost 0 bases, with 18 bases between them. CDR3 bases: TGTGCCAGCAGTGTGCCCCCGGTGGTGGGGATGAACACTGAAGCTTTCTTT. As protein: CASSVPPVVGMNTEAFF.

V and J are TRBV12-3 or TRBV12-4 and TRBJ2-5; 7 bases agree with TRBD1. The CDR3 runs 13 residues. The junction had 6 bases not matched to a gene; V was cut back by 4 bases and J by 7 bases. Here the CDR3 reads CASSSQGERTQYF. The CDR3 coding sequence is TGTGCCAGCAGTTCTCAGGGGGAGAGGACCCAGTACTTC.

Many counts were recorded for this clonotype. The chain links TRBV5-1 to TRBJ1-5, with D possibly TRBD1 on 5 matching bases. Trimming removed 5 bases at V and 2 bases at J, with 11 bases between. CDR1 SGHRS and CDR2 YFSETQ come from the germline V gene. The CDR3 sequence is 14 residues long. The CDR3 coding sequence is TGCGCCAGCAGGCAGGGACCGGGCAATCAGCCCCAGCATTTT. Translated, it gives CASRQGPGNQPQHF.

This clonotype has only one observation. Possible read error: a much larger clone is one base away. This chain joins TRBV10-3 and TRBJ2-2; D tentatively reads TRBD1 or TRBD2 (5 bases each). The germline V gene encodes CDR1 ENHRY and CDR2 SYGVKD. There are 17 residues in the CDR3. Trimming removed 11 bases at V and 0 bases at J, with 22 bases between. The CDR3 loop is CAVPAQEAGTNTGELFF. The CDR3 DNA reads TGTGCCGTCCCCGCACAGGAGGCAGGGACGAACACCGGGGAGCTGTTTTTT.